The 30 T cell receptor beta chains below were found in one sample sequenced in a study of PD-L1 blockade in urothelial cancer. Sequencing was performed with immunoSEQ multiplex PCR; in TCRdb, only in-frame clones are kept and a portion is missing. The table includes 45,000 to 55,000 clones, 79% detected once. Time point indicated: pretreatment peripheral blood. The sequences come from PBMCs, collected around atezolizumab (anti-PD-L1) treatment. The source is a man in his 70s with urothelial cancer.

The V and J genes are TRBV6-6 and TRBJ1-1, with 7 positions matching TRBD1. CDR1 is MNHNY and CDR2 is SVGAGI in the germline V gene (reference sequence). V shed 5 bases, J shed 4 bases, and the junction held 10 bases outside the gene matches. The length of the CDR3 is 15 residues. The CDR3 reads CASSPQGLGGTEAFF. Written as DNA, the CDR3 is TGTGCCAGCAGTCCACAGGGGCTCGGTGGCACTGAAGCTTTCTTT.

This chain uses TRBV15 with TRBJ2-7; possibly TRBD2 for D (5 bases). The V end was cut by 3 bases, the J end by 4 bases, with 16 bases between. This CDR3 spans 15 amino acids. CDR1 and CDR2 (germline): LNHNV, YYDKDF (reference sequence). The CDR3 DNA reads as TGTGCCACCAGCAGGAACTTTGGAGGATGGTACGAGCAGTACTTC. Residues: CATSRNFGGWYEQYF.

The genes are TRBV5-1 and TRBJ1-1; D call uncertain. Deletions cut 5 bases from V and 1 base from J, with 9 bases between. The CDR3 consists of 13 residues. Germline V CDR1 and CDR2: SGHRS, YFSETQ. This chain's CDR3 is CASSPRENTEAFF. The CDR3 nucleotides are TGCGCCAGCAGTCCGAGGGAGAACACTGAAGCTTTCTTT.

CDR3 sequence reads: CASRVSLRASEETQYF. The CDR3 region has the DNA TGCGCCAGCAGGGTATCGCTCAGGGCAAGTGAGGAGACCCAGTACTTC. The chain is built from TRBV4-1 and TRBJ2-5; D is perhaps TRBD1 (5 bases). Trimming removed 6 bases from V and 5 bases from J, with 22 bases in between. This CDR3 region has 16 residues. Germline V gene data show CDR1 as MGHRA and CDR2 as YSYEKL.

The rearrangement joins TRBV29-1 to TRBJ2-7; TRBD2 aligns across 8 bases. The CDR3 has 12 residues. V was pared by 4 bases and J by 2 bases, with 1 base of the junction left unmatched. Germline values: CDR1 SQVTM, CDR2 ANQGSEA. The CDR3 spells CSVGSGTYEQYF. The CDR3 DNA sequence: TGCAGCGTTGGTAGCGGGACCTACGAGCAGTACTTC.

The rearrangement joins TRBV2 to TRBJ2-1, with D perhaps matching TRBD1 (6 bases). This CDR3 spans 14 amino acids. Trimming took 4 bases from V and 15 from J, leaving 22 bases between them. Germline V CDR1 and CDR2: SNHLY, FYNNEI. The CDR3 reads CASSGLADRPRGFF. The DNA for the CDR3 is TGTGCCAGCAGTGGCTTAGCAGACAGGCCTCGAGGGTTCTTC.

This clone has a single count. The chain couples TRBV28 to TRBJ2-2, with TRBD1 as a possible D gene (5 bases). The CDR3 has 17 residues. CDR1 MDHEN and CDR2 SYDVKM come from the germline V gene. V lost 4 bases to trimming and J lost 6 bases, with 21 bases between them. CDR3 nucleotide sequence: TGTGCCAGCAGTTGGCCGGTCCATAAACCAGGGTCCGGGGAGCTGTTTTTT. It is translated as CASSWPVHKPGSGELFF. Together with reference TRBV28 and TRBJ2-2, the CDR3 gives the full variable domain: DVKVTQSSRYLVKRTGEKVFLECVQDMDHENMFWYRQDPGLGLRLIYFSYDVKMKEKGDIPEGYSVSREKKERFSLILESASTNQTSMYLCASSWPVHKPGSGELFFGEGSRLTVL.

CDR3 in DNA: TGCGCCAGCAGCTTACAGGGACTAGAAGACGAGCAGTACTTC. This sequence encodes CASSLQGLEDEQYF. The chain recombines TRBV5-1 with TRBJ2-7; the match to TRBD2 covers 8 bases. Germline CDR1 reads SGHRS; CDR2 reads YFSETQ. This CDR3 contains 14 residues. The junction had 6 bases not matched to a gene; V was cut back by 2 bases and J by 5 bases.

This clone was counted only a few times. The chain is built from TRBV6-1 and TRBJ2-4; TRBD1 is a possible D gene (8 bases). Germline V gene lookup returns CDR1 MNHNS and CDR2 SASEGT. The V gene lost 0 bases and the J gene lost 3 bases, with 15 bases spanning the gap. The CDR3 has 17 amino acids. CDR3 sequence reads: CASSEAGTGGGKNIQYF. DNA of the CDR3: TGTGCCAGCAGTGAAGCCGGAACAGGGGGGGGCAAAAACATTCAGTACTTC.

This clone was observed a few times. The gene calls are TRBV6-1 and TRBJ1-1; D is perhaps TRBD1 (5 bases). Germline V lookup: CDR1 MNHNS, CDR2 SASEGT. There are 15 residues in the CDR3. V lost 2 bases, J lost 1 base, and 11 bases lay in between. The chain's CDR3 is CASSEFGGENTEAFF. The CDR3 coding sequence is TGTGCCAGCAGTGAATTTGGGGGGGAGAACACTGAAGCTTTCTTT.

This clone was seen only once. This sequence joins TRBV7-6 and TRBJ1-1; D remains ambiguous. The length of the CDR3 is 13 residues. Germline CDR1 and CDR2: SGHVS and FNYEAQ. The V and J ends lost 5 bases and 8 bases respectively, with 15 bases between them. DNA of the CDR3: TGTGCCAGCAGCCCCGGCGTGGGCTGGGAAGCTTTCTTT. Residues: CASSPGVGWEAFF.

This clone was seen a handful of times. Germline and junction disagree at one end, which may indicate a read error. The CDR3 is CSARGTGTVLF. In nucleotides, the CDR3 is TGCAGTGCTAGGGGGACAGGGACGGTCCTATTT. The V call is TRBV20-1, the J call TRBJ1-3; TRBD1 matches 9 bases. This CDR3 is 11 amino acids long. CDR1 and CDR2 from the germline V gene are DFQATT and SNEGSKA (reference sequence).

V and J are TRBV28 and TRBJ1-4, with a possible D match to TRBD1 (6 bases). Germline V lookup: CDR1 MDHEN, CDR2 SYDVKM. Between the trimmed V and J ends, which lost 5 bases and 7 bases, there was a span of 11 bases. CDR3 length equals 13 residues. The CDR3 spells CASSRGGAEKLFF. The CDR3, as DNA: TGTGCCAGCAGTCGAGGGGGGGCTGAAAAACTGTTTTTT.

The chain is built from TRBV5-1 and TRBJ2-5, with D hard to call. The V gene's germline CDR1 is SGHRS and CDR2 YFSETQ. The CDR3 runs to 16 residues. Trimming took 3 bases from V and 1 from J, leaving 16 bases between them. The CDR3 region has the DNA TGCGCCAGCAGCTCCAGCCCTAGTAACGCCCAAGAGACCCAGTACTTC. Translated, it gives CASSSSPSNAQETQYF.

V usage is TRBV30 and J usage is TRBJ2-1; 10 nucleotides match TRBD2. V lost 1 base and J lost 7; bases outside the gene matches: 7. Germline CDR1 GTSNPN, CDR2 SVGIG (reference sequence). The CDR3 sequence is 15 residues long. Here the CDR3 DNA reads TGTGCCTGGAGTGGACTAGCGGGCCTTCGTAATGAGCAGTTCTTC. It encodes CAWSGLAGLRNEQFF.

The chain links TRBV4-1 to TRBJ2-3; 7 bases align to TRBD2. Germline CDR1 and CDR2: MGHRA and YSYEKL. This CDR3 region has 16 residues. V lost 1 base to trimming and J lost 0 bases; unmatched junction nucleotides: 4. The CDR3 coding sequence is TGCGCCAGCAGCCAAGCGCCTAGCGGTAGCACAGATACGCAGTATTTT. This translates into CASSQAPSGSTDTQYF.

The chain carries TRBV28 and TRBJ1-3; D uncertain. The V end lost 7 bases, the J end lost 3 bases, and 10 bases lay between the germline ends. The CDR3 runs 13 residues. Germline V lookup: CDR1 MDHEN, CDR2 SYDVKM. CDR3 bases: TGTGCCAGCAAGGAGGGAGGTGGAAACACCATATATTTT. Its translation is CASKEGGGNTIYF.

CDR3 residues: CSVKGGTGSSYEQYF. CDR3 coding DNA: TGCAGCGTCAAAGGCGGGACAGGGAGCTCCTACGAGCAGTACTTC. V gene TRBV29-1 combines with J gene TRBJ2-7; 9 nucleotides match TRBD1. V shed 6 bases and J 0 bases; nucleotides not matched to a gene: 9. The V gene's germline CDR1 is SQVTM and CDR2 ANQGSEA. The CDR3 contains 15 residues.

V is TRBV5-4 and J is TRBJ1-1; D is unclear. This CDR3 has 13 amino acids. Trimming removed 3 bases at V and 5 bases at J, with 11 bases between. The germline V gene has CDR1 SGHNT and CDR2 YYREEE (reference sequence). The CDR3 reads CASSSGSSTEAFF. CDR3 nucleotide sequence: TGTGCCAGCAGCTCCGGGTCCTCAACTGAAGCTTTCTTT.

The chain has TRBV5-1 and TRBJ1-4; D possibly corresponds to TRBD1 (5 bases). V was pared by 0 bases and J by 5 bases, with 8 bases between. The CDR3 extends over 14 amino acids. Germline V gene data show CDR1 as SGHRS and CDR2 as YFSETQ. The CDR3 spells CASSLEAGNEKLFF. DNA of the CDR3: TGCGCCAGCAGCTTGGAGGCAGGGAATGAAAAACTGTTTTTT.

The V call is TRBV6-1, the J call TRBJ2-7, with 9 bases lining up with TRBD1. The V segment lost 6 bases and the J segment 3 bases; nucleotides outside the gene matches: 3. From germline, CDR1 is MNHNS and CDR2 SASEGT. This CDR3 is built from 13 residues. The CDR3 region is CASRDRGDYEQYF. The DNA for the CDR3 is TGTGCCAGCAGGGACAGGGGCGACTACGAGCAGTACTTC.

The chain is built from TRBV5-1 and TRBJ2-7, with 10 bases fitting TRBD2. Germline values: CDR1 SGHRS, CDR2 YFSETQ. Trimming cost V 0 bases and J 0 bases; bases outside gene matches: 6. The CDR3 length is 17 residues. The CDR3 protein is CASSLVTSGSHSYEQYF. In DNA form, the CDR3 reads TGCGCCAGCAGCTTGGTGACTAGCGGGTCTCACTCCTACGAGCAGTACTTC.

The chain carries TRBV2 and TRBJ1-1, with 7 bases aligning to TRBD1. The V and J ends lost 6 bases and 4 bases, in that order; junction bases with no gene match: 5. Germline assignment: CDR1 SNHLY and CDR2 FYNNEI. The length of the CDR3 is 13 residues. As DNA, the CDR3 is TGTGCCAGCAGGTCACAGGGGCCCACTGAAGCTTTCTTT. This sequence encodes CASRSQGPTEAFF. Full variable domain (missing parts from reference TRBV2 and TRBJ1-1): EPEVTQTPSHQVTQMGQEVILRCVPISNHLYFYWYRQILGQKVEFLVSFYNNEISEKSEIFDDQFSVERPDGSNFTLKIRSTKLEDSAMYFCASRSQGPTEAFFGQGTRLTVV.

CDR3 sequence: CASSRPGAGGRDTQYF. DNA of the CDR3: TGTGCCAGCAGCCGACCCGGAGCGGGAGGAAGAGATACGCAGTATTTT. The genes are TRBV5-5 and TRBJ2-3, with 9 positions matching TRBD2. V gave up 4 bases and J gave up 5 bases; unmatched junction bases: 11. From germline, CDR1 is SGHKS and CDR2 YYEKEE (reference sequence). CDR3 size: 16 residues.

The gene calls are TRBV4-1 and TRBJ1-1; D gene ambiguous. Germline values: CDR1 MGHRA, CDR2 YSYEKL. This CDR3 is 14 amino acids long. V gave up 2 bases and J gave up 1 base, with 8 bases separating them. Written as DNA, the CDR3 is TGCGCCAGCAGCCAACCTAGCCGGAACACTGAAGCTTTCTTT. This codes for CASSQPSRNTEAFF.

V is TRBV5-1 and J is TRBJ2-6, with 8 bases lining up with TRBD1. The CDR3 totals 18 residues. Germline assignment: CDR1 SGHRS and CDR2 YFSETQ. V lost 0 bases and J lost 3; bases outside the gene matches: 8. The CDR3 loop is CASSLGWTGSYGANVLTF. DNA for the CDR3: TGCGCCAGCAGCTTGGGGTGGACAGGGAGTTATGGGGCCAACGTCCTGACTTTC.

The gene calls are TRBV6-5 and TRBJ2-5; tentatively, D is TRBD2 (7 bases). With 5 bases removed from V and 6 bases from J, the gap between germline ends came to 19 bases. Germline V gene lookup returns CDR1 MNHEY and CDR2 SVGAGI. This CDR3 is built from 15 residues. CDR3 DNA sequence: TGTGCCAGCAGTCCCCTCGACGGGGGGCGGAAGACCCAGTACTTC. Translating it yields CASSPLDGGRKTQYF.

The chain is built from TRBV30 and TRBJ1-4, with 8 bases aligning to TRBD1. The V gene end was trimmed by 0 bases and the J gene end by 0 bases; junction bases not matched to a gene: 6. This CDR3 spans 17 amino acids. CDR1 and CDR2 (germline): GTSNPN, SVGIG (reference sequence). The CDR3 is CAWSVLWTGPTNEKLFF. The CDR3 DNA reads as TGTGCCTGGAGTGTACTCTGGACAGGGCCAACTAATGAAAAACTGTTTTTT.

This clone was seen a single time. V is TRBV5-1 and J is TRBJ2-2, with 9 positions matching TRBD1. The germline gives CDR1 SGHRS, CDR2 YFSETQ. V dropped 6 bases and J dropped 6; count of bases not matched to a gene: 6. This CDR3 region has 14 residues. The CDR3 loop reads CASIRDRAAGELFF. The CDR3, as DNA: TGCGCCAGCATCCGGGACAGGGCGGCCGGGGAGCTGTTTTTT.

This chain uses TRBV11-2 with TRBJ2-1; D gene ambiguous. The CDR3 runs to 13 residues. Trimming pared 6 bases from V and 6 bases from J, leaving 12 bases between. Germline lookup yields CDR1 SGHAT and CDR2 FQNNGV. CDR3 in amino acids: CASSRPGPNEQFF. The CDR3 DNA follows: TGTGCCAGCAGTCGTCCAGGCCCCAATGAGCAGTTCTTC.